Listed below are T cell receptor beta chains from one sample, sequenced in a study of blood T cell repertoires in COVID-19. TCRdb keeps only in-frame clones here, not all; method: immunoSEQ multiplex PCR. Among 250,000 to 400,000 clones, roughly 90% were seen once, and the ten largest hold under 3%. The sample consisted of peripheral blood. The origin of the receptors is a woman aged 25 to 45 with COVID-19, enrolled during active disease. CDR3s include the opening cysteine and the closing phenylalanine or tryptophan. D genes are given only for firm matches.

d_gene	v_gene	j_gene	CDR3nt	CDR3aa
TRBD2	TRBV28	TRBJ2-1	TGTGCCAGCAGTTTAGCGCTAGCGGGAGTTGGTAATGAGCAGTTCTTC	CASSLALAGVGNEQFF
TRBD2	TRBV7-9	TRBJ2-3	TGTGCCAGCAGCCCCACGAGAGCGGGAGACACAGATACGCAGTATTTT	CASSPTRAGDTDTQYF
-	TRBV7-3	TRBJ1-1	TGTGCCAGCAGCTTAAATCCGGCGGGCACTGAAGCTTTCTTT	CASSLNPAGTEAFF
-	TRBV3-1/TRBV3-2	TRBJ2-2	TGTGCCAGCAGCCAAGACATTAACACCGGGGAGCTGTTTTTT	CASSQDINTGELFF
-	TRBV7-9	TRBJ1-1	TGTGCCAGCAGCTTAGTTATCGGGAACACTGAAGCTTTCTTT	CASSLVIGNTEAFF
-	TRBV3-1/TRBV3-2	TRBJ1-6	TGTGCCAGCAGCCAAGGGGGGGGCAGTAATTCACCCCTCCACTTT	CASSQGGGSNSPLHF
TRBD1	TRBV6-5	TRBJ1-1	TGTGCCAGCAGTTACCCCACCGCAGGGGGGTACACTGAAGCTTTCTTT	CASSYPTAGGYTEAFF
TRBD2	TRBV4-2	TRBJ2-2	TGTGCCAGCAGCCAAGCCTCTCCTAGCGGCAGCACTCTTCTCGCGAACACCGGGGAGCTGTTTTTT	CASSQASPSGSTLLANTGELFF
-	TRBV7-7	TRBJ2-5	TGTGCCAGCAGCTCTTCCCAACCAGGGCAAGAGACCCAGTACTTC	CASSSSQPGQETQYF
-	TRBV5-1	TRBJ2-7	TGCGCCAGCAGCTTGAAGAGTAAGCCCTACGAGCAGTACTTC	CASSLKSKPYEQYF
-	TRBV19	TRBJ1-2	TGTGCCAGTAGGATTCTTGACGGGGAAGGGCGACGCTATGGCTACACCTTC	CASRILDGEGRRYGYTF
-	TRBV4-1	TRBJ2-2	TGCGCCAGCAGCCAAGCCCGTTCCCCCGGGGAGCTGTTTTTT	CASSQARSPGELFF
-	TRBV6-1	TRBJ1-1	TGTGCCAGCAGTGAAGAAGCGGAGAACACTGAAGCTTTCTTT	CASSEEAENTEAFF
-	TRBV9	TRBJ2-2	TGTGCCAGCTGTTCGGGGGAGTTGGTTACCGGGGAGCTGTTTTTT	CASCSGELVTGELFF